Shown below are 29 T cell receptor beta chains from a single sample sequenced in a study of response to subunit inactivated influenza vaccine. TCRdb re-called the RT-PCR reads with MiXCR, one entry per CDR3 protein. This table has 750,000 to 850,000 distinct CDR3 sequences, less than 20% appearing once. This material consisted of PBMCs from blood, taken around 5 days after vaccination. The receptors here all came from a man aged 45-65 years who received an inactivated influenza vaccine.

The CDR3 here is CAISESTASGPRETQYF. CDR3 coding DNA: TGTGCCATCAGTGAGTCGACTGCTAGCGGGCCGCGTGAGACCCAGTACTTC. V is TRBV10-3 and J is TRBJ2-5, with TRBD2 matching over 8 bases. There are 17 residues in the CDR3. Germline-derived CDR1 and CDR2 are ENHRY and SYGVKD. The V segment lost 0 bases and the J segment 5 bases; nucleotides outside the gene matches: 11.

This clonotype was recorded a few times. This rearrangement joins TRBV20-1 to TRBJ1-5, with D unresolved. The germline V gene encodes CDR1 DFQATT and CDR2 SNEGSKA (reference sequence). Trimming removed 1 base at V and 6 bases at J, with 13 bases between. The CDR3 runs to 14 residues. The CDR3 DNA reads as TGCAGTGCTAGAGCAGGAGGAGTATTTCAGCCCCAGCATTTT. Its protein is CSARAGGVFQPQHF.

The rearrangement uses TRBV29-1 and TRBJ2-1; 10 bases agree with TRBD2. Germline loops: CDR1 SQVTM, CDR2 ANQGSEA. V shed 4 bases and J 1 base; nucleotides not matched to a gene: 19. The CDR3 runs to 20 residues. The CDR3 DNA reads as TGCAGCGTTGTAGGGGCTCCGGGCCTAGCGGGAGTGATGTCCTACAATGAGCAGTTCTTC. Translation: CSVVGAPGLAGVMSYNEQFF.

The V and J genes are TRBV16 and TRBJ1-2; no firm D call. CDR1 is KGHSY, CDR2 FQNENV, per germline. The CDR3 has 15 amino acids. V was cut by 1 base and J by 2 bases, with 11 bases left in between. CDR3 residues: CASSQFEGWNYGYTF. Here the CDR3 DNA reads TGTGCCAGCAGCCAATTCGAGGGTTGGAACTATGGCTACACCTTC.

The chain recombines TRBV10-2 with TRBJ2-6; D remains ambiguous. The CDR3 totals 16 residues. Germline CDR1 is WSHSY and CDR2 is SAAADI. Trimming left V 10 bases short and J 2 bases short, with 18 bases between. The CDR3 reads CATLENGFPGANVLTF. DNA for the CDR3: TGCGCCACATTAGAAAACGGCTTTCCTGGGGCCAACGTCCTGACTTTC.

This clonotype came up many times. V gene TRBV29-1 combines with J gene TRBJ2-6; D unresolved. The CDR3 runs 13 residues. CDR1 and CDR2 from the germline V gene are SQVTM and ANQGSEA. V was clipped by 1 base and J by 1 base, with 2 bases between them. CDR3 coding DNA: TGCAGCGTTGAAGTATCTGGGGCCAACGTCCTGACTTTC. Translated: CSVEVSGANVLTF.

This clonotype was found a few times. The CDR3 sequence is CASSPRGSGDPYNEQFF. CDR3 DNA sequence: TGTGCCAGCAGCCCCCGGGGGAGCGGGGACCCCTACAATGAGCAGTTCTTC. The V and J genes are TRBV7-2 and TRBJ2-1, with 7 bases identical to TRBD2. This CDR3 spans 17 amino acids. Germline V gene lookup returns CDR1 SGHTA and CDR2 FQGNSA. The V segment lost 5 bases and the J segment 2 bases; nucleotides outside the gene matches: 12. Full variable domain (rest looked up from reference TRBV7-2 and TRBJ2-1): GAGVSQSPSNKVTEKGKDVELRCDPISGHTALYWYRQSLGQGLEFLIYFQGNSAPDKSGLPSDRFSAERTGGSVSTLTIQRTQQEDSAVYLCASSPRGSGDPYNEQFFGPGTRLTVL.

This clonotype has a handful of counts. The CDR3 protein is CASSLGLSPNYGYTF. Here the CDR3 DNA reads TGTGCCAGCAGCTTAGGGCTCAGTCCTAACTATGGCTACACCTTC. The V call is TRBV7-9, the J call TRBJ1-2; D ambiguous. Per germline, CDR1 SEHNR and CDR2 FQNEAQ (reference sequence). Trimming pared 1 base from V and 0 bases from J, leaving 9 bases between. The CDR3 has 15 residues.

V is TRBV29-1 and J is TRBJ1-2, with D possibly being TRBD1 (5 bases). The V end was cut by 6 bases, the J end by 0 bases, with 26 bases between. Germline CDR1 SQVTM, CDR2 ANQGSEA. This CDR3 comprises 18 residues. DNA of the CDR3: TGCAGCGTCCAGGGAGGGGCTGAAGCGGGAATAGCTAACTATGGCTACACCTTC. Protein: CSVQGGAEAGIANYGYTF.

This clonotype showed up many times. The J gene is TRBJ2-1, the V gene TRBV28; 7 nucleotides line up with TRBD2. CDR3 size: 16 residues. CDR1 and CDR2 from the germline V gene are MDHEN and SYDVKM. With V trimmed by 0 bases and J by 2 bases, 4 bases remained unmatched. The CDR3 region has the DNA TGTGCCAGCAGTTTATGGGGGGAGGGCCCCTACAATGAGCAGTTCTTC. This translates into CASSLWGEGPYNEQFF.

This rearrangement joins TRBV5-6 to TRBJ2-2; D is unresolved. Germline-derived CDR1 and CDR2 are SGHDT and YYEEEE. V lost 3 bases to trimming and J lost 4 bases, with 13 bases between them. This CDR3 is 15 amino acids long. The CDR3 DNA reads TGTGCCAGCAGCTCGACCACGGTTCGCACCGGGGAGCTGTTTTTT. Protein: CASSSTTVRTGELFF. The whole variable domain, remainder taken from reference TRBV5-6 and TRBJ2-2, is DAGVTQSPTHLIKTRGQQVTLRCSPKSGHDTVSWYQQALGQGPQFIFQYYEEEERQRGNFPDRFSGHQFPNYSSELNVNALLLGDSALYLCASSSTTVRTGELFFGEGSRLTVL.

This clonotype turned up a few times. This sequence joins TRBV10-3 and TRBJ2-7; no reliable D call. CDR3 length: 13 residues. CDR1 is ENHRY and CDR2 is SYGVKD in the germline V gene. V was cut by 7 bases and J by 4 bases, with 14 bases left in between. The CDR3 DNA sequence: TGTGCCATCAAGGCGGATACCCGATACGAGCAGTACTTC. This codes for CAIKADTRYEQYF.

The table lists this clonotype with a few counts. The chain recombines TRBV20-1 with TRBJ1-5; D not certain. Germline CDR1 and CDR2: DFQATT and SNEGSKA (reference sequence). The V gene lost 5 bases and the J gene lost 2 bases, with 7 bases spanning the gap. The CDR3 sequence is 12 residues long. The DNA for the CDR3 is TGCAGTGCTCTGGTGCGCAATCAGCCCCAGCATTTT. Encoded protein: CSALVRNQPQHF.

This clonotype came up many times. The chain is built from TRBV12-3 or TRBV12-4 and TRBJ1-5; D might be TRBD1 (5 bases). The CDR3 spans 20 residues. Between the trimmed V and J ends, which lost 8 bases and 2 bases, there was a span of 31 bases. This CDR3 is CASSFRGSDRGVSGNQPQHF. The DNA for the CDR3 is TGTGCCAGCTCTTTTAGGGGATCAGACCGGGGGGTTTCTGGCAATCAGCCCCAGCATTTT.

This clonotype has more than one count but fewer than ten. The genes are TRBV6-6 and TRBJ2-7, with a tentative D call TRBD1 (6 bases). The ends were cut back, 7 bases at V and 3 bases at J, with 13 bases in the middle. The CDR3 totals 13 residues. CDR1 is MNHNY, CDR2 SVGAGI, per germline (reference sequence). In DNA form, the CDR3 reads TGTGCCAGCACCGACACAGGGAACTACGAGCAGTACTTC. Its protein is CASTDTGNYEQYF.

The chain joins TRBV4-1 to TRBJ2-7; TRBD2 matches 8 bases. Germline CDR1 MGHRA, CDR2 YSYEKL. Trimming cost V 3 bases and J 0 bases; bases outside gene matches: 7. The CDR3 spans 16 residues. The CDR3 sequence is CASSQRRGADSYEQYF. The DNA for the CDR3 is TGCGCCAGCAGCCAGCGGCGGGGGGCCGACTCCTACGAGCAGTACTTC.

This clonotype was found a few times. The V call is TRBV5-6, the J call TRBJ2-7, with TRBD1 as a possible D gene (6 bases). The CDR3 covers 15 residues. Germline CDR1 reads SGHDT; CDR2 reads YYEEEE. V gave up 3 bases and J gave up 9 bases, with 22 bases separating them. The CDR3 DNA follows: TGTGCCAGCAGCTCTGAATCGGGCAGGGGAATAGGGCAGTACTTC. This sequence encodes CASSSESGRGIGQYF. Looking up the rest from reference TRBV5-6 and TRBJ2-7 gives the full variable domain: DAGVTQSPTHLIKTRGQQVTLRCSPKSGHDTVSWYQQALGQGPQFIFQYYEEEERQRGNFPDRFSGHQFPNYSSELNVNALLLGDSALYLCASSSESGRGIGQYFGPGTRLTVT.

The chain is built from TRBV29-1 and TRBJ1-1, with 7 bases that match TRBD1. J was trimmed by 6 bases and V by 4 bases; bases with no gene match: 5. The CDR3 has 12 residues. The germline gives CDR1 SQVTM, CDR2 ANQGSEA. The CDR3 here is CSVGDRDPEAFF. The CDR3, as DNA: TGCAGCGTTGGTGACAGGGACCCTGAAGCTTTCTTT.

Only a few counts were recorded for this clonotype. This sequence joins TRBV10-3 and TRBJ1-5, with 8 bases identical to TRBD1. Germline CDR1 ENHRY, CDR2 SYGVKD. V trimming: 4 bases; J trimming: 2 bases; junction bases outside the gene matches: 4. The CDR3 runs to 15 residues. CDR3 in amino acids: CAISAQGAGNQPQHF. The DNA for the CDR3 is TGTGCCATCAGTGCCCAGGGGGCTGGCAATCAGCCCCAGCATTTT.

This clonotype has just a few counts. The chain is built from TRBV6-5 and TRBJ2-7; D is unclear. This CDR3 has 18 amino acids. CDR1 and CDR2 from the germline V gene are MNHEY and SVGAGI. With 0 bases removed from V and 5 bases from J, the gap between germline ends came to 23 bases. The CDR3 nucleotides are TGTGCCAGCAGTTACTCCCCCTTGGTGTCGGTGGGTGGGAACGAGCAGTACTTC. It encodes CASSYSPLVSVGGNEQYF.

This clonotype was detected only a few times. This chain links TRBV10-3 with TRBJ2-2; D is unresolved. Deletions cut 4 bases from V and 4 bases from J, with 4 bases between. Germline values: CDR1 ENHRY, CDR2 SYGVKD. This CDR3 has 12 amino acids. The CDR3 spells CAISATTGELFF. The CDR3 DNA is TGTGCCATCAGTGCAACCACCGGGGAGCTGTTTTTT.

The sample holds a few counts of this clonotype. The chain has TRBV6-5 and TRBJ2-7; 8 bases match TRBD2. This CDR3 spans 15 amino acids. CDR1 MNHEY and CDR2 SVGAGI come from the germline V gene. Trimming took 0 bases from V and 3 from J; bases not matched to a gene: 4. The CDR3 region is CASSYSYAGGYEQYF. The CDR3 nucleotides read TGTGCCAGCAGTTACTCGTACGCGGGGGGCTACGAGCAGTACTTC.

The chain has TRBV11-1 and TRBJ2-1, with 10 bases fitting TRBD2. The CDR3 runs 13 residues. The V and J ends lost 7 bases and 9 bases, in that order; junction bases with no gene match: 6. CDR1 and CDR2 from the germline V gene are SGHAT and FQDESV (reference sequence). CDR3: CASKRTSGSEQFF. The CDR3 DNA follows: TGTGCCAGCAAAAGGACTAGCGGTTCTGAGCAGTTCTTC.

J is TRBJ2-6 and V is TRBV20-1; the match to TRBD1 covers 11 bases. With V trimmed by 6 bases and J by 0 bases, 1 base remained unmatched. Per the germline V gene, CDR1 is DFQATT and CDR2 is SNEGSKA (reference sequence). This CDR3 contains 15 residues. Here the CDR3 reads CSAGTGGSGANVLTF. The CDR3 region has the DNA TGCAGTGCCGGGACAGGGGGCTCTGGGGCCAACGTCCTGACTTTC.

This clonotype was counted between two and nine times. J is TRBJ1-2 and V is TRBV7-2; D is undetermined. V was cut by 2 bases and J by 0 bases, with 4 bases left in between. Germline V gives CDR1 SGHTA, CDR2 FQGNSA. This CDR3 is 13 amino acids long. The CDR3 region is CASSLTTNYGYTF. In nucleotides, the CDR3 is TGTGCCAGCAGCTTAACGACTAACTATGGCTACACCTTC.

The chain joins TRBV10-2 to TRBJ1-5, with no clear D. The CDR3 runs 13 residues. V shed 10 bases and J shed 0 bases, with 10 bases lying between them. CDR1 and CDR2 from the germline V gene are WSHSY and SAAADI. The CDR3 spells CATSGSSNQPQHF. CDR3 DNA sequence: TGCGCCACTTCTGGGAGTAGCAATCAGCCCCAGCATTTT.

This clonotype was seen many times. The chain combines TRBV12-3 or TRBV12-4 with TRBJ2-5; possibly TRBD1 for D (6 bases). V shed 0 bases and J shed 2 bases, with 7 bases lying between them. This CDR3 contains 14 residues. In DNA, the CDR3 is TGTGCCAGCAGTTTAGCTACAGGGCAAGAGACCCAGTACTTC. It yields the protein CASSLATGQETQYF.

This clonotype was found a few times. Its ends do not fully match the called genes, so a read error is possible. The chain uses TRBV25-1 and TRBJ1-6; 9 positions match TRBD1. The CDR3 loop spans 15 amino acids. CDR1 and CDR2 from the germline V gene are MGHDK and SYGVNS. In DNA form, the CDR3 reads TGTGCCAGCAGGGAATCCGGGACAGGGCGCTCACCCCTCCACTTT. The encoded protein is CASRESGTGRSPLHF.

The chain links TRBV12-3 or TRBV12-4 to TRBJ2-2; D unresolved. The CDR3 runs 13 residues. Deletions cut 8 bases from V and 7 bases from J, with 14 bases between. The chain's CDR3 is CASSYLTDGELFF. DNA of the CDR3: TGTGCCAGCTCCTATTTAACCGACGGGGAGCTGTTTTTT.